The 8 T cell receptor beta chains below were found in one sample sequenced in a study of control samples from healthy donors and cancer patients. Data came from immunoSEQ multiplex PCR; TCRdb stores just in-frame clones and leaves some out. The data contain about 120,000 clones, around 87% of them singletons. Sequencing was carried out using blood. Every receptor here comes from a man in his thirties or forties in good health.

The chain carries TRBV3-1 (or the pseudogene TRBV3-2) and TRBJ2-1; 15 nucleotides agree with TRBD2. In germline, CDR1 is LGHDT, CDR2 YNNKEL (reference sequence). The CDR3 extends over 17 amino acids. Trimming removed 1 base from V and 4 bases from J; junction bases left unmatched: 2. CDR3 protein: CASSQGTSGGGYNEQFF. CDR3 in DNA: TGTGCCAGCAGCCAAGGGACTAGCGGGGGGGGATACAATGAGCAGTTCTTC.

This clone appeared once. V usage is TRBV5-1 and J usage is TRBJ2-3; a possible D gene is TRBD1 (6 bases). The germline V gene encodes CDR1 SGHRS and CDR2 YFSETQ. The V gene lost 4 bases and the J gene lost 4 bases, with 10 bases spanning the gap. The CDR3 is 13 amino acids. CDR3: CASSGTGSDTQYF. CDR3 nucleotides: TGCGCCAGCAGCGGCACAGGGTCAGATACGCAGTATTTT.

V gene TRBV2 combines with J gene TRBJ2-3; D not certain. The CDR3 consists of 14 residues. Germline V gene lookup returns CDR1 SNHLY and CDR2 FYNNEI. Trimming removed 8 bases from V and 2 bases from J, with 14 bases in between. Here the CDR3 reads CASDRNSITDTQYF. Written as DNA, the CDR3 is TGTGCCAGCGATAGAAACAGCATCACAGATACGCAGTATTTT.

This clone came up a few times. This chain joins TRBV7-2 and TRBJ2-5; the D gene is possibly TRBD1 (6 bases). CDR1 is SGHTA and CDR2 is FQGNSA in the germline V gene. V lost 1 base and J 7 bases, leaving 13 bases between the germline ends. This CDR3 is 14 amino acids long. The CDR3 protein is CASSLVGRGGTQYF. The CDR3 DNA reads as TGTGCCAGCAGCTTAGTTGGCAGAGGGGGGACCCAGTACTTC.

V is TRBV10-1 and J is TRBJ2-1; 8 nucleotides match TRBD2. The ends lost 3 bases at V and 5 bases at J; junction bases unmatched: 3. The CDR3 spans 14 residues. Germline V lookup: CDR1 WNHNN, CDR2 SYGVQD (reference sequence). The CDR3 region has the DNA TGCGCCAGCAGTGAACCGGGGGGGAACAATGAGCAGTTCTTC. Translation gives CASSEPGGNNEQFF.

This clone was recorded only once. This sequence joins TRBV14 and TRBJ1-6; D is uncertain. Trimming took 2 bases from V and 7 from J, leaving 6 bases between them. CDR3 length: 13 amino acids. Germline V gene lookup returns CDR1 SGHDN and CDR2 FVKESK. CDR3 DNA: TGTGCCAGCAGCCAAATTGGGAATTCACCCCTCCACTTT. Protein: CASSQIGNSPLHF.

A few counts support this clone. This rearrangement joins TRBV24-1 to TRBJ2-1; 7 bases fit TRBD1. Germline CDR1 is KGHDR and CDR2 is SFDVKD. This CDR3 is 16 amino acids long. V trimming: 0 bases; J trimming: 5 bases; junction bases outside the gene matches: 6. The CDR3, as DNA: TGTGCCACCAGTGATTTGAACAGGGGAGCTCACAATGAGCAGTTCTTC. This codes for CATSDLNRGAHNEQFF.

The gene calls are TRBV19 and TRBJ1-1; 7 bases line up with TRBD1. With V trimmed by 1 base and J by 3 bases, 8 bases remained unmatched. From germline, CDR1 is LNHDA and CDR2 SQIVND (reference sequence). The CDR3 contains 16 residues. The CDR3 is CASSIGDSLIDTEAFF. CDR3 nucleotide sequence: TGTGCCAGTAGTATAGGGGACAGTTTGATTGACACTGAAGCTTTCTTT.